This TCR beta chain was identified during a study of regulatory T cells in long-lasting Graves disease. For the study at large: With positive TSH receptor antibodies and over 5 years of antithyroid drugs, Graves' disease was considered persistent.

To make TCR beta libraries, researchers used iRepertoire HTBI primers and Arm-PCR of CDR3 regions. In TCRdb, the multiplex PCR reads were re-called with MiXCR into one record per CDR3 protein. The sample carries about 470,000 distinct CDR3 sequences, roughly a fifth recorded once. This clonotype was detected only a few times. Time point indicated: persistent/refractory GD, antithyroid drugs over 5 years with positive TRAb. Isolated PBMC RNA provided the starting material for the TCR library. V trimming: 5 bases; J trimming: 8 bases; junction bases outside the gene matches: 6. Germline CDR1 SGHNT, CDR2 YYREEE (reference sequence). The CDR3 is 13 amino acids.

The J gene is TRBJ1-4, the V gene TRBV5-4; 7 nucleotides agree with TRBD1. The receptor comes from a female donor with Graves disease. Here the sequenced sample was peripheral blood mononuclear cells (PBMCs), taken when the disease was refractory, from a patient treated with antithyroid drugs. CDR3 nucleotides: TGTGCCAGCAGGCCCGGGACAGAAGAAAAACTGTTTTTT. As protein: CASRPGTEEKLFF. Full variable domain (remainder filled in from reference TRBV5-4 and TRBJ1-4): ETGVTQSPTHLIKTRGQQVTLRCSSQSGHNTVSWYQQALGQGPQFIFQYYREEENGRGNFPPRFSGLQFPNYSSELNVNALELDDSALYLCASRPGTEEKLFFGSGTQLSVL.